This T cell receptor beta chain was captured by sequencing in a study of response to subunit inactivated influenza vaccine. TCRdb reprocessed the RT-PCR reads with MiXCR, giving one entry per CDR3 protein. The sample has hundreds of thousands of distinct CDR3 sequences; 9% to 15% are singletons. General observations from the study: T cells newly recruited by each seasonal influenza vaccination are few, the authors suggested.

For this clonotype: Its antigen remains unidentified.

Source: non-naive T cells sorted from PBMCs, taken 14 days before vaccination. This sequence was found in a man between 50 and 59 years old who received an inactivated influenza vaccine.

In DNA form, the CDR3 reads TGCAGTGCTAGAGATCGTGACGGGAGCTACAATGAGCAGTTCTTC. Amino acids: CSARDRDGSYNEQFF. The chain recombines TRBV20-1 with TRBJ2-1; tentatively, D is TRBD2 (6 bases). There are 15 residues in the CDR3. CDR1 DFQATT and CDR2 SNEGSKA come from the germline V gene (reference sequence). V was clipped by 0 bases and J by 3 bases, with 12 bases between them.